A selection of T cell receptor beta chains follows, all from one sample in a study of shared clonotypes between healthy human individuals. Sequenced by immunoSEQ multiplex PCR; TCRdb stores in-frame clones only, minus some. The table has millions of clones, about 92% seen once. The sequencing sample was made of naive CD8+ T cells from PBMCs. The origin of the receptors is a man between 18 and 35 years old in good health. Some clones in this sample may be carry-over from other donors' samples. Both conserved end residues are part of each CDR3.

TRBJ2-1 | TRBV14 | CASSQGEGSIHEQFF
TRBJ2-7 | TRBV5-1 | CASSPEFLGAPYEQYF
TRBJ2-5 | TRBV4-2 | CASSQWGGQETQYF
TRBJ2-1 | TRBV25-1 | CASSESSYNEQFF
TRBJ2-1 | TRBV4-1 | CASSQERAGPLDNEQFF
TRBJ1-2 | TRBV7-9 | CASSLGPNYGYTF
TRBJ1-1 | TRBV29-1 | CSVEPTLNTEAFF
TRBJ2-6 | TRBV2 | CASTWTKSSGANVLTF
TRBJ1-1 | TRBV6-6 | CASSPSGSPTEAFF
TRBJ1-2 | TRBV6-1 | CASSERGQGQYGYTF
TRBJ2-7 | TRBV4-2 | CASSQMLGSYEQYF
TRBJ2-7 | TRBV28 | CASSSDQRLEGSYEQYF
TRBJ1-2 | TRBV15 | CATSRDRRGGEEGYTF
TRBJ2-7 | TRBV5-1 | CASSLGTGGPYEQYF
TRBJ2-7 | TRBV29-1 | CSVERSNSYEQYF
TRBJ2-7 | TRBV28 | CASSSPMASGWGEQYF
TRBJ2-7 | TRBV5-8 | CASSLRSYEQYF
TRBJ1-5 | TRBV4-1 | CASSQDHQGKLWPQHF
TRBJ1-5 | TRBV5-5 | CASSPVGQPQHF
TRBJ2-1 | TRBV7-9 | CASSVGTSSSNEQFF
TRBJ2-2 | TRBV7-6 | CASSPGSPARLTGELFF
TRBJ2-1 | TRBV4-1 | CASSLTTSGRAEEQFF
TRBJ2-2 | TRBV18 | CASSPLTGTGNAGELFF
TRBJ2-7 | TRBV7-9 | CASSSGTGYWYEQYF
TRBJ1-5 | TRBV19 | CASSIVVAANQPQHF
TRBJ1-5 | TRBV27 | CASSPTGGSQPQHF
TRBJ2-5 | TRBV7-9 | CASRSGSLGGETQYF
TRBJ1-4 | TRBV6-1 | CASSEGWAGLMEKLFF
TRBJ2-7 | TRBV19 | CASSSGHPPYEQYF
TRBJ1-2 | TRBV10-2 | CASSESKGADYGYTF
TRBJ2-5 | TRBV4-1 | CASSYIRDSQETQYF
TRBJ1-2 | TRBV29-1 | CSVLPGTATNYGYTF
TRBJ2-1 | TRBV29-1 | CSDLTLAGWGEQFF
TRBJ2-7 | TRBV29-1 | CSVEDSGYYEQYF
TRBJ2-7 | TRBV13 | CASSHSGSYGQYF
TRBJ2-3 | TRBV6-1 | CAIFRTSGTDTQYF
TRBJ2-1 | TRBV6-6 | CASSWYGRNNEQFF
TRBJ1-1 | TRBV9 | CASSSGRQNTEAFF
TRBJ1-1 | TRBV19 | CASSYPPSQGTEAFF
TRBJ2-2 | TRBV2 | CASSEMGTSGRNTGELFF
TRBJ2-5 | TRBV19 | CASSPRLAGVETQYF
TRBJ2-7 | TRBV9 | CASSVAETTFPYEQYF
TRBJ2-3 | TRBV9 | CASSLEGQGRDTQYF
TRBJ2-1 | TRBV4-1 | CASSQSGSNEQFF
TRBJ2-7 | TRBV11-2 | CASSSGHGYEQYF
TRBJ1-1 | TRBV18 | CASSPPKVMNTEAFF
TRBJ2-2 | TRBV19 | CASTIAGTGELFF
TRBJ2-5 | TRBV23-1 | CASRSGTFEETQYF
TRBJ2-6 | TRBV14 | CASSQDPLGASSGANVLTF
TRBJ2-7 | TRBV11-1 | CASSPWDRAYEQYF
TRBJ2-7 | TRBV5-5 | CASSLESSAYEQYF
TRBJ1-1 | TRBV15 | CATEQGNTEAFF
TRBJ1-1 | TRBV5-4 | CASSVQGGTEAFF
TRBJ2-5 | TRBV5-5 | CASSLWVAGETQYF
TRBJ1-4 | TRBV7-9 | CASSLGGRPTRNEKLFF